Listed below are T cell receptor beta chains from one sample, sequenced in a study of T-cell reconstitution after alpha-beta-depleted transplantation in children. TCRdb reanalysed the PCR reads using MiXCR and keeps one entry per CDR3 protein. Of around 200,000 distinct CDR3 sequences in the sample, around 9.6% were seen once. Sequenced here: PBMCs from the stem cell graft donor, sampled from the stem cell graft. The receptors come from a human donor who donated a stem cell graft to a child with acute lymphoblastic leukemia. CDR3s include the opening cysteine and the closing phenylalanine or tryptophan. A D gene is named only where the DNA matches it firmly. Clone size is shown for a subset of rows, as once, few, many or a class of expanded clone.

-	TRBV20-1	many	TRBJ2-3	TGCAGTGCCTTAACTCGACCTCTGGGCACAGATACGCAGTATTTT	CSALTRPLGTDTQYF
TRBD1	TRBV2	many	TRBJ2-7	TGTGCCAGCAACAGGGGCGGCTCCTACGAGCAGTACTTC	CASNRGGSYEQYF
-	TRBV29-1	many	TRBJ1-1	TGCAGCGTGATTAGGTCCGGACTTTATGAAGCTTTCTTT	CSVIRSGLYEAFF
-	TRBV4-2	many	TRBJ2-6	TGTGCCAGCAGCCAAGCGGGCGCGTCAACCTCTGGGGCCAACGTCCTGACTTTC	CASSQAGASTSGANVLTF
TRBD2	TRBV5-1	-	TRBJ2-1	TGCGCCAGCAGCTTGGGGCTAGCGGGGGGGCTATACAATGAGCAGTTCTTC	CASSLGLAGGLYNEQFF
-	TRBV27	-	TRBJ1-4	TGTGCCAGCAGTTTTGGACAGACTAATGAAAAACTGTTTTTT	CASSFGQTNEKLFF
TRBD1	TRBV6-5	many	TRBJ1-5	TGTGCCAGCAGTTACTCCTCGGGACAGGGTTTACTGCCCCAGCATTTT	CASSYSSGQGLLPQHF
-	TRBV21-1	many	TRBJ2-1	TGTGCCAGCAGCAAAGTAGGGAGCAGCTCCTACAATGAGCAGTTCTTC	CASSKVGSSSYNEQFF
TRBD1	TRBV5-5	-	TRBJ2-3	TGTGCCAGCAGCTCGGACAGGGTCGCAGATACGCAGTATTTT	CASSSDRVADTQYF
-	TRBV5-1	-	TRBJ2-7	TGCGCCAGCAGTGGGGGAGCCGAGCAGTACTTC	CASSGGAEQYF
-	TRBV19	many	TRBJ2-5	TGTGCCAGTAGCCTGGGACTAGGGGGCGGAGAGACCCAGTACTTC	CASSLGLGGGETQYF
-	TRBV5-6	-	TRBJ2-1	TGTGCCAGCAGCTTGGGGTGGGGCCGAGCCTACAATGAGCAGTTCTTC	CASSLGWGRAYNEQFF
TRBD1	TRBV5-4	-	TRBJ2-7	TGTGCCAGCAGCCAGCAGGTGGGGACAGGGGGCGACGAGCAGTACTTC	CASSQQVGTGGDEQYF
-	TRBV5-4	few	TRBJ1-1	TGTGCCAGCAGCTCCGGGACGGACGCTTGGATGAACACTGAAGCTTTCTTT	CASSSGTDAWMNTEAFF
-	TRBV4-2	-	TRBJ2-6	TGTGCCAGCAGCCAGGACGTACTTCGGACTTCCCGCGTGGGCTCTGGGGCCAACGTCCTGACTTTC	CASSQDVLRTSRVGSGANVLTF
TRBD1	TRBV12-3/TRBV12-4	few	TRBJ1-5	TGTGCCAGCAGGGGGGGGACAGGGTCAAATCAGCCCCAGCATTTT	CASRGGTGSNQPQHF
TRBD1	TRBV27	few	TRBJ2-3	TGTGCCAGCTACCGCGGACAGGGGGCAGCGGCAGATACGCAGTATTTT	CASYRGQGAAADTQYF
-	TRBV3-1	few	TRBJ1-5	TGTGCCAGCAGCCCGACCCATAGCAATCAGCCCCAGCATTTT	CASSPTHSNQPQHF
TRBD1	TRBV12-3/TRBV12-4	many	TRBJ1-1	TGTGCCAGCAGCCTCTGGGGGGGACAGGGGGCTGAAGCTTTCTTT	CASSLWGGQGAEAFF
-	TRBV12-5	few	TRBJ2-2	TGTGCTAGTGGATATAAACCGAACAACACCGGGGAGCTGTTTTTT	CASGYKPNNTGELFF
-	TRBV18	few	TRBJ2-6	TGTGCCAGCTCCCTTAGCTCTGGGGCCAACGTCCTGACTTTC	CASSLSSGANVLTF
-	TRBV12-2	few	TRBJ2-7	TGTGCAAGTCGCTTAGGAAAGGGCGGGGGCCCGTCGGTATACTCCTACGAGCAGTACTTC	CASRLGKGGGPSVYSYEQYF
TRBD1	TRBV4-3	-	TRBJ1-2	TGCGCCAGCAGCCAAATCCTGACAGGGGACTATGGCTACACCTTC	CASSQILTGDYGYTF
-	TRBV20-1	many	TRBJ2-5	TGCAGTGCTAGAGCTGGGATCGAGACCCAGTACTTC	CSARAGIETQYF
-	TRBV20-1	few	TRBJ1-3	TGCAGTGCCGTCACCATGAGTAGCGGGAACACCATATATTTT	CSAVTMSSGNTIYF
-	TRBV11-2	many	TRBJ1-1	TGTGCCAGCAGCTTAGATTGGGCCGCTGAAGCTTTCTTT	CASSLDWAAEAFF
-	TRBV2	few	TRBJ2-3	TGTGCCAGCAGTTTACTTCTGGGGTCCAAACCCGCGGGCCCAGATACGCAGTATTTT	CASSLLLGSKPAGPDTQYF
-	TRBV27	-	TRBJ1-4	TGTGCCAGCAGTTTACTCGGCACAACTAATGAAAAACTGTTTTTT	CASSLLGTTNEKLFF
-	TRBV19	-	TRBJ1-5	TGTGCCAGTAGATTGGAAGGGGCGGTTCAGCCCCAGCATTTT	CASRLEGAVQPQHF
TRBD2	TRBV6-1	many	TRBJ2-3	TGTGCCAGCAGTCTCTCTAGCGGCCCCACAGATACGCAGTATTTT	CASSLSSGPTDTQYF
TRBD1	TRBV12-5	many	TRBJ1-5	TGTGCTAGTGGTTTGGGGACAGGGGGCAATCAGCCCCAGCATTTT	CASGLGTGGNQPQHF
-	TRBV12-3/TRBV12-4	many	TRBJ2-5	TGTGCCAGCAGCCTCTCGGAGACCCAGTACTTC	CASSLSETQYF
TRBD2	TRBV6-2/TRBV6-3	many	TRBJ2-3	TGTGCCAGCAGTCTAGGACTAGCGGGGGGGCGAAGCACAGATACGCAGTATTTT	CASSLGLAGGRSTDTQYF
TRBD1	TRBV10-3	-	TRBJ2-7	TGTGCCATCAGTGAGCCATTACCGGGACAGGCTTCCTACGAGCAGTACTTC	CAISEPLPGQASYEQYF
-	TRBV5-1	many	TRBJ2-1	TGCGCCAGCAGCTTAGGCACTTACAATGAGCAGTTCTTC	CASSLGTYNEQFF
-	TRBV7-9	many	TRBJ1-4	TGTGCCAGCAGCTTAGGTTTCAGGGGATTGGATGAAAAACTGTTTTTT	CASSLGFRGLDEKLFF
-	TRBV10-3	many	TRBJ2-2	TGTGCCATCACTCAACAGGGGAGGGACACCGGGGAGCTGTTTTTT	CAITQQGRDTGELFF
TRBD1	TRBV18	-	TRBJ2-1	TGTGCCAGCTCACCCCGGACAGGCCATGAGCAGTTCTTC	CASSPRTGHEQFF
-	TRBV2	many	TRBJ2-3	TGTGCCAGCAGTGAAGTGGAGGGGGCAGATACGCAGTATTTT	CASSEVEGADTQYF
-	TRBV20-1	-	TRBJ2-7	TGCAGTGCTGAGAGGGACCTAAATTCCTACGAGCAGTACTTC	CSAERDLNSYEQYF
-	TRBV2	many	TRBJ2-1	TGTGCCAGCAGCGAAGAGGGGGGCGACGTCTCCTACAATGAGCAGTTCTTC	CASSEEGGDVSYNEQFF
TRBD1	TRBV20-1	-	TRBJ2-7	TGCAGTGCTACGGACAGGCTCGCTGGGGAGCAGTACTTC	CSATDRLAGEQYF
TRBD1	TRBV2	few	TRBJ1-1	TGTGCCAGCAGCGGGGACAGGGGGCTGGGCACTGAAGCTTTCTTT	CASSGDRGLGTEAFF
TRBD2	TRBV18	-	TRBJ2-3	TGTGCCAGCTCACCGAATTTAGCGGGGGCCCCCACAGATACGCAGTATTTT	CASSPNLAGAPTDTQYF
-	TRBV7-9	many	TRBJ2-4	TGTGCCAGCAGCTTAGCAAACAGGGCTTCGAACATTCAGTACTTC	CASSLANRASNIQYF
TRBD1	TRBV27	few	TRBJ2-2	TGTGCCAGCAGGCCGGGACAGTACACCGGGGAGCTGTTTTTT	CASRPGQYTGELFF
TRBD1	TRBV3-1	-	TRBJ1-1	TGTGCCAGCAACTTCGAACAGGGGTCTGAAGCTTTCTTT	CASNFEQGSEAFF
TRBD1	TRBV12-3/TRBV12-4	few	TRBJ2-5	TGTGCCAGCAGTCCCACAACCGGGACAGGGAGAGAGACCCAGTACTTC	CASSPTTGTGRETQYF